The entry below gives a single T cell receptor (beta chain) sequence along with its context. No antigen is known for it. Germline V gene lookup returns CDR1 SEHNR and CDR2 FQNEAQ (reference sequence). The length of the CDR3 is 13 residues. The V and J ends lost 1 base and 7 bases respectively, with 10 bases between them. These data originate in a study of T cell responses to AZD1222 COVID-19 vaccine. TCRdb keeps only in-frame clones here, not all; method: immunoSEQ multiplex PCR. The table lists about 100,000 clones, 88% of them singletons. The study, taken as a whole, reports: Seropositivity was recorded at baseline in only a handful of AZD1222 recipients.

This specimen was peripheral blood, taken on day 0 of AZD1222 vaccination. The gene calls are TRBV7-9 and TRBJ1-1, with no clear D. This sequence was found in an adult in good health. Here the CDR3 reads CASSLGRKNEAFF. The DNA for the CDR3 is TGTGCCAGCAGCTTAGGCCGTAAGAATGAAGCTTTCTTT.